In its sample, the clone carrying this T cell receptor beta chain was seen a few times. Antigen: not known. CDR1 and CDR2 (germline): LGHNA, YNFKEQ. CDR3 length: 14 amino acids. The ends were cut back, 4 bases at V and 0 bases at J, with 9 bases in the middle. One entry per CDR3 protein results from TCRdb running MiXCR on the 5' RACE reads. The sample records more than 90,000 distinct CDR3 sequences, 13% being singletons. The sample originates from a study of early T cells in non-severe SARS-CoV-2 infection. Findings of the study overall: Private and CD4 specificities were missed by VDJdb matching, which favored anti-spike CD8 responses.

Sequenced sample: whole blood. The chain carries TRBV4-2 and TRBJ1-2; D remains unclear. The TCR sequence derives from an adult who was a healthcare worker with PCR-confirmed SARS-CoV-2 infection or an uninfected control (not recorded which). CDR3 nucleotides: TGTGCCAGCAGCCGCGAAATAGCTAACTATGGCTACACCTTC. It codes for CASSREIANYGYTF.